The 31 T cell receptor beta chains reported below all come from one sample, sequenced in a study of lymphopenia after photon versus proton radiotherapy. The method was immunoSEQ multiplex PCR; TCRdb's version includes in-frame clones alone and lacks a portion of them. In the table there are fewer than 50,000 clones, 85% to 90% of which are singletons. Material: peripheral blood, obtained from a patient treated with photon-based radiotherapy. These receptors were collected from a man in his forties with gastric cancer.

This sequence joins TRBV11-3 and TRBJ1-6, with D maybe TRBD1 (5 bases). Germline V lookup: CDR1 SGHNT, CDR2 YENEEA. The CDR3 totals 14 residues. V lost 5 bases, J lost 7 bases, and 12 bases lay in between. The CDR3 sequence: CASSRGSANSPLHF. The CDR3 bases are TGTGCCAGCAGCCGGGGGTCGGCGAATTCACCCCTCCACTTT.

This rearrangement joins TRBV9 to TRBJ2-5; TRBD2 might be the D (6 bases). V lost 2 bases to trimming and J lost 5 bases, with 10 bases between them. The germline V gene encodes CDR1 SGDLS and CDR2 YYNGEE. CDR3 size: 13 residues. The CDR3 protein is CASSVPGEETQYF. The CDR3 DNA sequence: TGTGCCAGCAGCGTGCCGGGGGAGGAGACCCAGTACTTC.

V gene TRBV10-3 combines with J gene TRBJ2-5, with D maybe TRBD2 (5 bases). From germline, CDR1 is ENHRY and CDR2 SYGVKD. The CDR3 sequence is 14 residues long. V lost 2 bases and J 5 bases, leaving 12 bases between the germline ends. CDR3 amino acids: CAISELGARETQYF. The CDR3 region has the DNA TGTGCCATCAGTGAGCTGGGAGCGAGGGAGACCCAGTACTTC.

This chain connects TRBV7-2 to TRBJ2-5; no reliable D call. CDR3 size: 15 residues. CDR1 and CDR2 from the germline V gene are SGHTA and FQGNSA. Trimming left V 1 base short and J 0 bases short, with 9 bases between. In DNA form, the CDR3 reads TGTGCCAGCAGCTTAGGGCCGTCGAACCAAGAGACCCAGTACTTC. It codes for CASSLGPSNQETQYF.

The J gene is TRBJ2-1, the V gene TRBV19, with unresolved D. The V and J ends lost 2 bases and 0 bases respectively, with 5 bases between them. The CDR3 consists of 14 residues. The germline V gene encodes CDR1 LNHDA and CDR2 SQIVND (reference sequence). The CDR3 nucleotides read TGTGCCAGTAGTATAAGCCACTCCTACAATGAGCAGTTCTTC. Its translation: CASSISHSYNEQFF.

This chain joins TRBV7-3 and TRBJ2-2, with 12 bases that match TRBD1. Trimming took 5 bases from V and 2 from J; bases not matched to a gene: 0. This CDR3 has 15 amino acids. Germline V CDR1 and CDR2: SGHTA, FQGTGA. The CDR3 loop reads CASSGTGGNTGELFF. CDR3 nucleotide sequence: TGTGCCAGCAGCGGGACAGGGGGCAACACCGGGGAGCTGTTTTTT.

J is TRBJ2-5 and V is TRBV7-2, with a weak D call TRBD1 (5 bases). With the DNA end fitting TRBJ2-7 better, the J assignment may be wrong. The CDR3 totals 13 residues. Germline CDR1 SGHTA, CDR2 FQGNSA. The CDR3 DNA reads TGTGCCAGCAGCTTAAGGGGCCTTTCCGAGCAGTACTTC. This codes for CASSLRGLSEQYF.

V and J are TRBV4-2 and TRBJ1-1; D gene ambiguous. CDR1 is LGHNA and CDR2 is YNFKEQ in the germline V gene. V dropped 0 bases and J dropped 4 bases, with 15 bases sitting between them. This CDR3 contains 16 residues. The DNA for the CDR3 is TGTGCCAGCAGCCAAGAACCCACCTACCTCCCCACTGAAGCTTTCTTT. This gives the protein CASSQEPTYLPTEAFF.

The genes are TRBV18 and TRBJ2-5; D remains ambiguous. In germline, CDR1 is KGHSH, CDR2 LQKENI. The CDR3 contains 13 residues. Trimming left V 0 bases short and J 5 bases short, with 7 bases between. The CDR3 DNA is TGTGCCAGCTCACCACCGTATAGGGAGACCCAGTACTTC. Translation: CASSPPYRETQYF.

This chain connects TRBV7-2 to TRBJ1-3, with unresolved D. The germline CDR1 and CDR2 sequences are SGHTA and FQGNSA. The CDR3 is 14 residues long. V lost 8 bases, J lost 0 bases, and 11 bases lay in between. CDR3 protein: CASGAGHSGNTIYF. The CDR3 nucleotides are TGTGCCAGCGGTGCAGGCCACTCTGGAAACACCATATATTTT.

The chain joins TRBV18 to TRBJ2-7; D gene unclear. V dropped 0 bases and J dropped 3 bases, with 12 bases sitting between them. CDR3 length: 15 amino acids. Germline-derived CDR1 and CDR2 are KGHSH and LQKENI. CDR3 DNA: TGTGCCAGCTCACCACCGAGCAGAAAACTCTACGAGCAGTACTTC. Residues: CASSPPSRKLYEQYF.

A note on this clone: The sample contains more than one DNA sequence encoding this CDR3. The chain employs TRBV19 and TRBJ2-7; D is uncertain. V was cut by 5 bases and J by 0 bases, with 8 bases left in between. Germline lookup yields CDR1 LNHDA and CDR2 SQIVND (reference sequence). This CDR3 is built from 13 residues. CDR3 nucleotides: TGTGCCAGTAGTCCGGACCTCTCCTACGAGCAGTACTTC. This codes for CASSPDLSYEQYF.

This rearrangement joins TRBV29-1 to TRBJ2-5, with D maybe TRBD1 (6 bases). Trimming took 7 bases from V and 0 from J, leaving 9 bases between them. The CDR3 has 12 residues. Germline V gene data show CDR1 as SQVTM and CDR2 as ANQGSEA. CDR3 sequence reads: CSAGQNQETQYF. As DNA, the CDR3 is TGCAGCGCCGGACAGAACCAAGAGACCCAGTACTTC.

The J gene is TRBJ2-5, the V gene TRBV5-6; 8 bases are a match to TRBD1. Per the germline V gene, CDR1 is SGHDT and CDR2 is YYEEEE. With V trimmed by 0 bases and J by 3 bases, 10 bases remained unmatched. This CDR3 is built from 17 residues. CDR3 residues: CASSLAGYETGEETQYF. The CDR3, as DNA: TGTGCCAGCAGCTTGGCCGGGTACGAGACAGGGGAAGAGACCCAGTACTTC.

This clone was recorded once. The J gene is TRBJ1-2, the V gene TRBV5-4; D is unclear. Germline CDR1 SGHNT, CDR2 YYREEE (reference sequence). Trimming took off 3 bases at V and 0 bases at J, with 3 bases between the two ends. The CDR3 consists of 12 residues. The CDR3 here is CASSSPNYGYTF. For the CDR3, the DNA is TGTGCCAGCAGCTCCCCTAACTATGGCTACACCTTC.

This rearrangement joins TRBV7-9 to TRBJ2-5; D not certain. The germline V gene has CDR1 SEHNR and CDR2 FQNEAQ (reference sequence). The CDR3 has 12 amino acids. Deletions cut 3 bases from V and 0 bases from J, with 2 bases between. The CDR3: CASSLDQETQYF. The DNA of the CDR3 is TGTGCCAGCAGCTTGGACCAAGAGACCCAGTACTTC.

The count of this clone is one. The V gene is TRBV13, the J gene TRBJ1-2; 7 bases are a match to TRBD1. V was pared by 3 bases and J by 2 bases, with 12 bases of the junction left unmatched. The V gene's germline CDR1 is PRHDT and CDR2 FYEKMQ (reference sequence). The CDR3 runs 17 residues. CDR3 residues: CASSFIPTGTANYGYTF. In nucleotides, the CDR3 is TGTGCCAGCAGCTTCATTCCCACCGGGACAGCGAACTATGGCTACACCTTC.

The chain joins TRBV19 to TRBJ1-5, with D uncertain. There are 17 residues in the CDR3. The V gene lost 5 bases and the J gene lost 3 bases, with 20 bases spanning the gap. Germline assignment: CDR1 LNHDA and CDR2 SQIVND (reference sequence). CDR3 in DNA: TGTGCCAGTAGTTTTAGCGGACCCGTGTTTCCCAATCAGCCCCAGCATTTT. Residues: CASSFSGPVFPNQPQHF.

This rearrangement joins TRBV6-5 to TRBJ1-6; 8 nucleotides agree with TRBD1. V lost 2 bases to trimming and J lost 10 bases; unmatched junction nucleotides: 7. Germline V gene lookup returns CDR1 MNHEY and CDR2 SVGAGI. The CDR3 is made up of 15 amino acids. The CDR3 nucleotides read TGTGCCAGCAGTTACGTGCAGGGGGCTAGGTCACCCCTCCACTTT. This sequence encodes CASSYVQGARSPLHF.

This chain joins TRBV30 and TRBJ2-5; 8 nucleotides line up with TRBD2. J was trimmed by 5 bases and V by 2 bases; bases with no gene match: 13. Germline loops: CDR1 GTSNPN, CDR2 SVGIG (reference sequence). This CDR3 is built from 16 residues. The CDR3 here is CAWSRGGARPRETQYF. CDR3 nucleotide sequence: TGTGCCTGGAGTCGGGGGGGAGCCCGTCCCCGGGAGACCCAGTACTTC.

The J gene is TRBJ2-1, the V gene TRBV11-2; unclear D gene. The CDR3 is 11 residues long. V lost 5 bases and J 5 bases, leaving 4 bases between the germline ends. CDR1 and CDR2 (germline): SGHAT, FQNNGV. The CDR3 DNA is TGTGCCAGCAGCGACAACAATGAGCAGTTCTTC. Its protein is CASSDNNEQFF. The full variable domain, rest sourced from reference TRBV11-2 and TRBJ2-1, is EAGVAQSPRYKIIEKRQSVAFWCNPISGHATLYWYQQILGQGPKLLIQFQNNGVVDDSQLPKDRFSAERLKGVDSTLKIQPAKLEDSAVYLCASSDNNEQFFGPGTRLTVL.

The J gene is TRBJ1-5, the V gene TRBV5-6; tentative D call: TRBD1 (6 bases). Germline values: CDR1 SGHDT, CDR2 YYEEEE. V was pared by 4 bases and J by 2 bases, with 16 bases between. The CDR3 runs to 16 residues. CDR3 protein: CASSTTQGYGNQPQHF. The CDR3 DNA reads TGTGCCAGCAGCACCACACAGGGATACGGCAATCAGCCCCAGCATTTT.

This chain connects TRBV7-6 to TRBJ1-1, with D uncertain. The length of the CDR3 is 16 residues. Germline V lookup: CDR1 SGHVS, CDR2 FNYEAQ. Deletions cut 5 bases from V and 1 base from J, with 17 bases between. The chain's CDR3 is CASSPRTGSKNTEAFF. The CDR3, as DNA: TGTGCCAGCAGCCCGAGAACGGGGTCCAAGAACACTGAAGCTTTCTTT.

CDR3 nucleotide sequence: TGTGCCAGCAGTTTAAGGAGTGTCAATGAAAAACTGTTTTTT. Translated, it gives CASSLRSVNEKLFF. The chain links TRBV27 to TRBJ1-4; no clear D. CDR1 MNHEY and CDR2 SMNVEV come from the germline V gene (reference sequence). Deletions cut 2 bases from V and 5 bases from J, with 9 bases between. The length of the CDR3 is 14 residues.

V usage is TRBV7-2 and J usage is TRBJ1-2, with 8 nucleotides matching TRBD1. The CDR3 sequence is 14 residues long. CDR1 is SGHTA and CDR2 is FQGNSA in the germline V gene. The ends lost 5 bases at V and 5 bases at J; junction bases unmatched: 7. The CDR3 DNA follows: TGTGCCAGCAGCCCTGGACAGGGTATATATGGCTACACCTTC. It yields the protein CASSPGQGIYGYTF.

The chain carries TRBV5-1 and TRBJ2-3; either TRBD1 or TRBD2 may supply D (6 bases each). CDR1 and CDR2 (germline): SGHRS, YFSETQ. The CDR3 runs 15 residues. V lost 1 base and J lost 4, with 13 bases in between. Here the CDR3 reads CASSLRGANPDTQYF. Written as DNA, the CDR3 is TGCGCCAGCAGCTTGAGGGGGGCGAACCCAGATACGCAGTATTTT.

About this clone itself: Other DNA sequences from this sample encode an identical CDR3 as well. The chain is built from TRBV28 and TRBJ1-3; D might be TRBD1 (5 bases). Trimming took off 5 bases at V and 3 bases at J, with 17 bases between the two ends. In germline, CDR1 is MDHEN, CDR2 SYDVKM. The CDR3 length is 16 residues. Here the CDR3 reads CASSGGGGWSGNTIYF. CDR3 DNA: TGTGCCAGCAGTGGCGGGGGGGGGTGGAGTGGAAACACCATATATTTT.

This clone appeared a single time. The identical CDR3 is also encoded by other nucleotide sequences in the sample. The chain uses TRBV11-2 and TRBJ1-2; the D gene is possibly TRBD1 (5 bases). Trimming removed 5 bases from V and 2 bases from J, with 12 bases in between. The CDR3 is 14 residues long. Germline V gene lookup returns CDR1 SGHAT and CDR2 FQNNGV. CDR3 in DNA: TGTGCCAGCAGCGGGGCGGGAGGAAACTATGGCTACACCTTC. It yields the protein CASSGAGGNYGYTF.

The chain carries TRBV30 and TRBJ2-7; maybe TRBD1 (6 bases). Germline V gene sequence: CDR1 GTSNPN, CDR2 SVGIG (reference sequence). Deletions cut 3 bases from V and 0 bases from J, with 12 bases between. The CDR3 has 14 residues. The CDR3 loop is CAWSSGTLSYEQYF. Written as DNA, the CDR3 is TGTGCCTGGAGCTCCGGGACACTCTCCTACGAGCAGTACTTC.

The chain links TRBV9 to TRBJ2-5; D call uncertain. The CDR3 spans 14 residues. V lost 0 bases and J lost 2, with 8 bases in between. Looked up from germline, CDR1 is SGDLS and CDR2 is YYNGEE. Written as DNA, the CDR3 is TGTGCCAGCAGCGTAGATAGCCTACAAGAGACCCAGTACTTC. Amino acids: CASSVDSLQETQYF.

The rearrangement uses TRBV7-3 and TRBJ1-1; D is undetermined. Germline CDR1 is SGHTA and CDR2 is FQGTGA. The CDR3 runs 14 residues. The V end was cut by 0 bases, the J end by 1 base, with 6 bases between. CDR3 coding DNA: TGTGCCAGCAGCTTAACACAATCGAACACTGAAGCTTTCTTT. Amino acids: CASSLTQSNTEAFF.